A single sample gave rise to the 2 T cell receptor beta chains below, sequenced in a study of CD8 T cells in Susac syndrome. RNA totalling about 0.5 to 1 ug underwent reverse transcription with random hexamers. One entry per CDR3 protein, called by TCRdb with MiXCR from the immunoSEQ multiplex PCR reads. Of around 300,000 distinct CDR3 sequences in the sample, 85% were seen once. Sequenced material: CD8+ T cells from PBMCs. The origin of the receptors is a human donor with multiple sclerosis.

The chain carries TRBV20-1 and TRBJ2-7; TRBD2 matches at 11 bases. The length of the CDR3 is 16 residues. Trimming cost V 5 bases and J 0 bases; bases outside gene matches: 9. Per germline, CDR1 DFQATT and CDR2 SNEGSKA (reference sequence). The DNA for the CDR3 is TGCAGTGCTCCCGAACTAGCGGGAGAAACCTCCTACGAGCAGTACTTC. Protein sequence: CSAPELAGETSYEQYF.

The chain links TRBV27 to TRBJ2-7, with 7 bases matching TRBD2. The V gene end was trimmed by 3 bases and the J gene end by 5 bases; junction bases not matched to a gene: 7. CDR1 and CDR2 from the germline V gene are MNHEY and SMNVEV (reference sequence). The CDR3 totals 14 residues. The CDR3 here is CASSFGGRVNEQYF. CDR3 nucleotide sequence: TGTGCCAGCAGTTTTGGGGGGAGGGTGAACGAGCAGTACTTC.